The rows below give T cell receptor beta chains drawn from one sample of a study of blood T cell repertoires in COVID-19. Sequencing was performed with immunoSEQ multiplex PCR; in TCRdb, only in-frame clones are kept and a portion is missing. The data contain around 200,000 clones, around nine tenths of them singletons. Sequencing was performed on peripheral blood. Every receptor here comes from a man between 60 and 70 years old who had recovered from COVID-19. Each CDR3 is given with its conserved first and last residue. The D gene is left open where the match is weak. The listing skips clone size in some rows; elsewhere it reads once, few, many or a size class.

v_gene: TRBV30
d_gene: TRBD2
abundance: NA
j_gene: TRBJ2-1
CDR3aa: CASGLAGVFEQFF
CDR3nt: TGTGCCTCCGGACTAGCGGGAGTTTTCGAGCAGTTCTTC

v_gene: TRBV6-6
d_gene: NA
abundance: NA
j_gene: TRBJ2-7
CDR3aa: CASRDSYEQYF
CDR3nt: TGTGCCAGCAGGGACAGCTACGAGCAGTACTTC

v_gene: TRBV29-1
d_gene: NA
abundance: NA
j_gene: TRBJ2-7
CDR3aa: CSVGVGLGHSSYEQYF
CDR3nt: TGCAGCGTTGGGGTGGGTCTGGGACACAGCTCCTACGAGCAGTACTTC

v_gene: TRBV7-2
d_gene: TRBD2
abundance: NA
j_gene: TRBJ2-5
CDR3aa: CASSFYSSGEGTQYF
CDR3nt: TGTGCCAGCAGCTTTTACTCTAGCGGGGAAGGGACCCAGTACTTC

v_gene: TRBV2
d_gene: NA
abundance: NA
j_gene: TRBJ2-5
CDR3aa: CASSVSSGTEETQYF
CDR3nt: TGTGCCAGCTCTGTGAGTAGCGGAACCGAAGAGACCCAGTACTTC

v_gene: TRBV6-4
d_gene: NA
abundance: NA
j_gene: TRBJ1-2
CDR3aa: CANHGCRDYGYTF
CDR3nt: TGTGCTAACCATGGGTGCCGGGACTATGGCTACACCTTC

v_gene: TRBV19
d_gene: TRBD1
abundance: NA
j_gene: TRBJ1-4
CDR3aa: CASSAGGSPGLFF
CDR3nt: TGTGCCAGTAGTGCAGGGGGCTCCCCGGGCCTGTTTTTT

v_gene: TRBV4-1
d_gene: NA
abundance: NA
j_gene: TRBJ1-3
CDR3aa: CASTLDSTSGNTIYF
CDR3nt: TGCGCCAGCACTTTAGACAGTACCTCTGGAAACACCATATATTTT

v_gene: TRBV7-6
d_gene: NA
abundance: NA
j_gene: TRBJ1-4
CDR3aa: CASSPYGESTNEKLFF
CDR3nt: TGTGCCAGCAGCCCCTACGGAGAATCAACTAATGAAAAACTGTTTTTT

v_gene: TRBV6-5
d_gene: NA
abundance: NA
j_gene: TRBJ1-1
CDR3aa: CASSRELSYEAFF
CDR3nt: TGTGCCAGCAGTCGGGAGCTTTCTTATGAAGCTTTCTTT

v_gene: TRBV7-2
d_gene: NA
abundance: NA
j_gene: TRBJ2-7
CDR3aa: CASSPVVGGGAYEQYF
CDR3nt: TGTGCCAGCAGCCCAGTGGTAGGAGGCGGAGCCTACGAGCAGTACTTC

v_gene: TRBV10-3
d_gene: TRBD1
abundance: NA
j_gene: TRBJ2-1
CDR3aa: CAIRSGTGGLDEQFF
CDR3nt: TGTGCCATCAGGTCCGGGACAGGGGGCCTCGATGAGCAGTTCTTC

v_gene: TRBV4-2
d_gene: TRBD2
abundance: NA
j_gene: TRBJ2-7
CDR3aa: CASSQEGLAGDRLWEQYF
CDR3nt: TGTGCCAGCAGCCAAGAGGGACTAGCGGGGGACCGCCTCTGGGAGCAGTACTTC

v_gene: TRBV29-1
d_gene: NA
abundance: NA
j_gene: TRBJ2-7
CDR3aa: CSGVGGFDFEQYF
CDR3nt: TGCAGCGGGGTCGGTGGGTTCGACTTCGAGCAGTACTTC

v_gene: TRBV7-8
d_gene: NA
abundance: NA
j_gene: TRBJ2-7
CDR3aa: CASTPLGRRGNEQYF
CDR3nt: TGTGCCAGCACCCCTCTCGGGAGAAGGGGAAACGAGCAGTACTTC

v_gene: TRBV7-9
d_gene: TRBD1
abundance: NA
j_gene: TRBJ1-2
CDR3aa: CASSLWDREGGRYGYTF
CDR3nt: TGTGCCAGCAGCTTATGGGACAGGGAGGGTGGTCGATATGGCTACACCTTC

v_gene: TRBV19
d_gene: NA
abundance: NA
j_gene: TRBJ1-2
CDR3aa: CASTKQARVDYGYTF
CDR3nt: TGTGCCAGTACCAAACAGGCTAGAGTCGACTATGGCTACACCTTC

v_gene: TRBV6-5
d_gene: NA
abundance: NA
j_gene: TRBJ2-1
CDR3aa: CASSYSRAGGNEQFF
CDR3nt: TGTGCCAGCAGTTACTCGAGGGCAGGGGGGAATGAGCAGTTCTTC

v_gene: TRBV12-3/TRBV12-4
d_gene: NA
abundance: NA
j_gene: TRBJ1-2
CDR3aa: CASSLDRSYGYTF
CDR3nt: TGTGCCAGCAGTTTAGACAGGAGCTATGGCTACACCTTC

v_gene: TRBV5-1
d_gene: NA
abundance: NA
j_gene: TRBJ2-3
CDR3aa: CASSLALSTDTQYF
CDR3nt: TGCGCCAGCAGCTTGGCTCTAAGCACAGATACGCAGTATTTT

v_gene: TRBV11-2
d_gene: NA
abundance: NA
j_gene: TRBJ1-2
CDR3aa: CASSLGAGGSSHYGYTF
CDR3nt: TGTGCCAGCAGCTTAGGGGCGGGGGGCAGCAGCCACTATGGCTACACCTTC

v_gene: TRBV20-1
d_gene: NA
abundance: once
j_gene: TRBJ1-4
CDR3aa: CSARDQIRLFF
CDR3nt: TGCAGTGCTCGAGACCAGATTCGACTGTTTTTT

v_gene: TRBV7-2
d_gene: NA
abundance: NA
j_gene: TRBJ2-5
CDR3aa: CASSSRPSGEETQYF
CDR3nt: TGTGCCAGCAGCTCCCGACCGTCGGGGGAAGAGACCCAGTACTTC

v_gene: TRBV30
d_gene: NA
abundance: NA
j_gene: TRBJ2-2
CDR3aa: CAWRFSENTGELFF
CDR3nt: TGTGCCTGGAGGTTTAGCGAGAACACCGGGGAGCTGTTTTTT

v_gene: TRBV6-2/TRBV6-3
d_gene: NA
abundance: once
j_gene: TRBJ2-6
CDR3aa: CASSLPPRRFSGANVLTF
CDR3nt: TGTGCCAGCAGCCTCCCCCCTAGACGGTTCTCTGGGGCCAACGTCCTGACTTTC

v_gene: TRBV3-1/TRBV3-2
d_gene: TRBD2
abundance: NA
j_gene: TRBJ2-1
CDR3aa: CASSHSGLAGYNEQFF
CDR3nt: TGTGCCAGCAGCCATTCGGGACTAGCGGGGTACAATGAGCAGTTCTTC

v_gene: TRBV6-1
d_gene: NA
abundance: NA
j_gene: TRBJ1-2
CDR3aa: CASSDQGTGSLGYTF
CDR3nt: TGTGCCAGCAGTGACCAGGGTACAGGGAGTTTAGGCTACACCTTC

v_gene: TRBV5-1
d_gene: TRBD1
abundance: NA
j_gene: TRBJ1-2
CDR3aa: CASSWTGTDGGYTF
CDR3nt: TGCGCCAGCAGCTGGACCGGGACAGATGGCGGCTACACCTTC

v_gene: TRBV9
d_gene: NA
abundance: NA
j_gene: TRBJ1-4
CDR3aa: CASSVVVGPNEKLFF
CDR3nt: TGTGCCAGCAGCGTAGTAGTTGGGCCTAATGAAAAACTGTTTTTT

v_gene: TRBV23-1
d_gene: TRBD2
abundance: NA
j_gene: TRBJ2-5
CDR3aa: CASSQSGQREGQETQYF
CDR3nt: TGCGCCAGCAGTCAATCGGGGCAGCGGGAGGGCCAAGAGACCCAGTACTTC

v_gene: TRBV27
d_gene: NA
abundance: once
j_gene: TRBJ1-2
CDR3aa: CASSLTPQANYGYTF
CDR3nt: TGTGCCAGCAGTCTTACCCCACAGGCGAACTATGGCTACACCTTC

v_gene: TRBV19
d_gene: NA
abundance: NA
j_gene: TRBJ1-5
CDR3aa: CASTRGVSNQPQHF
CDR3nt: TGTGCCAGCACCCGGGGGGTGAGCAATCAGCCCCAGCATTTT

v_gene: TRBV7-5
d_gene: NA
abundance: once
j_gene: TRBJ1-2
CDR3aa: CVRSLVRGLSYGYTF
CDR3nt: TGTGTCAGAAGCTTAGTTCGGGGGTTGAGTTATGGCTACACCTTC